This TCR beta chain was obtained from a study of T cell repertoires in cytomegalovirus infection (dated by TCRdb to about 2019). Some background on the complete study: Recently identified HLA-C-restricted CMV epitopes, whose presentation resists viral immunomodulation, were targeted by peptide stimulations together with well-studied HLA-B-restricted epitopes. Because public TCR beta signatures pointed to carriage of CMV infection together with the matching HLA type, the HLA type of each donor mattered for the analysis.

This clonotype was seen a handful of times. Its antigen is unknown. Base qualities are not at hand, and no much larger clone is one base apart. Sequencing was performed on an Illumina HiSeq 1500. Through fastp at Q25 and MiXCR, TCRdb rebuilt clones from the public reads, retaining in-frame beta chains. Each record represents a unique CDR3 protein, reported with the most common genes and DNA among its rows. The sample table holds roughly 350,000 distinct CDR3 sequences, of which about 35% were seen once. The ten largest make up around an eighth of the sample. Interpreted using the paper, the treatment or condition label stands for: in vitro stimulation with specific CMV peptide epitopes to enrich CMV-specific T cells. The germline V gene encodes CDR1 MNHNS and CDR2 SASEGT. Cut back by 5 bases and 6 bases, the V and J ends lie 16 bases apart. The CDR3 starts with the cysteine, ends with the phenylalanine, and has 14 residues. Of all the DNA, just the CDR3 is kept, 42 bases in frame from base 1.

General findings and caveats noted by the study authors: In both this cohort and an independent approximately 400-donor cohort, the cumulative frequency of public TCR beta family members distinguished carriers of CMV infection plus the relevant HLA type. The ex vivo response was dominated by HLA-C-restricted CMV-specific TCR beta clonotypes, which also provided the single most frequent clonotype in two of eight donors.

This sequence originates from a human donor in good health (CMV status not recorded). Some clones in this sample may be carry-over from other donors' samples. The rearrangement joined TRBV6-1 to TRBJ1-1; too little of a D gene remains to name it. Material: cultured PBMCs, obtained from culture after CMV antigen stimulation. The nucleotide sequence reads as follows: TGTGCCAGCAGTTACAGCGCCCTGGTGGCTGAAGCTTTCTTT. Translated, it reads CASSYSALVAEAFF.